The present T cell receptor beta chain was sequenced within a study of blood T cell repertoires in COVID-19. Study summary: T cells, B-cell-depleted T cells, or PBMCs provided the cDNA or gDNA that served as material.

Recruits, aged roughly 18 to 95 years, lived in around 24 US areas. In assigning cohorts, the study relied on participant-reported clinical history. In the authors' workflow: Reference gene primer amplification in the assay estimated nucleated cell counts. Profiled with immunoSEQ multiplex PCR; TCRdb holds only in-frame clones, not every one. The V and J calls and clone size were taken over from that table, and D and trimming were inferred from the DNA. The repertoire holds approximately 260,000 clones, with around 90% as singletons. Trimming took off 5 bases at V and 2 bases at J, with 15 bases between the two ends. Germline V lookup: CDR1 SEHNR, CDR2 FQNEAQ (reference sequence). The CDR3 covers 15 residues.

V gene TRBV7-9 combines with J gene TRBJ1-1; D is unclear. The sample was PBMCs or T cells enriched from blood (not recorded which). This TCR came from a woman in her twenties or thirties with acute COVID-19. The chain's CDR3 is CASSPNNGRNTEAFF. The CDR3 nucleotides are TGTGCCAGCAGCCCTAATAATGGGCGAAACACTGAAGCTTTCTTT.